This T cell receptor beta chain comes out of a study of cytomegalovirus exposure and HLA in healthy donors. Study-level information: A later analysis reported the same platform for the approximately 110 validation repertoires and the roughly 630 first-cohort repertoires.

Points on this clone: Its antigen is not known.

The CDR3 length is 15 residues. With 5 bases clipped from V and 6 bases from J, the junction kept 7 bases outside the gene matches. The V gene's germline CDR1 is KGHSH and CDR2 LQKENI. Study outcomes and limitations: The dataset shows that most TCR sequences were rare, while some public TCRs occurred in many donors. Subsequent analysis found a tendency for first-cohort TCR clusters to co-occur within the 110 or so validation repertoires. According to the study, 160 or so TCR beta chains were cytomegalovirus-associated.

Sequencing was performed with immunoSEQ multiplex PCR; in TCRdb, only in-frame clones are kept and a portion is missing. The table includes tens of thousands of clones, approximately 84% detected once. The clonotype was recovered from a woman in her late teens or twenties in good health and CMV-seropositive. The specimen was PBMCs. The chain joins TRBV18 to TRBJ1-1; TRBD1 matches 12 bases. CDR3 region: CASSSPGQGAAEAFF. The DNA of the CDR3 is TGTGCCAGCTCATCTCCGGGACAGGGGGCCGCTGAAGCTTTCTTT.